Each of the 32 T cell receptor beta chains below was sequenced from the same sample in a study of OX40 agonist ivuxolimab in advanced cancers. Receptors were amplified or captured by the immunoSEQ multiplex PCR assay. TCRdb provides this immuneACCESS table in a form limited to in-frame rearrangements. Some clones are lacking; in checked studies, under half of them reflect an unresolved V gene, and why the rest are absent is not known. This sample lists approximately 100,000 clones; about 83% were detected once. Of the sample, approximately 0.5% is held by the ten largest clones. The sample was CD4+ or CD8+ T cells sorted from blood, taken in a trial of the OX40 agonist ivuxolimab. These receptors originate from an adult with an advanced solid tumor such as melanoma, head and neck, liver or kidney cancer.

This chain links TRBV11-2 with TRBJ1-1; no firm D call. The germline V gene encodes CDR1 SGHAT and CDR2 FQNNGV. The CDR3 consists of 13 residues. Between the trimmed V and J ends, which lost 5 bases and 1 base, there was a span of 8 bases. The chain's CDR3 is CASSPRRNTEAFF. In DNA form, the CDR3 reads TGTGCCAGCAGCCCCCGGAGGAACACTGAAGCTTTCTTT.

The DNA of the CDR3 is TGCGCCAGCAGCACCGGACAGGGAAACGACGAGCAGTACTTC. This encodes CASSTGQGNDEQYF. This sequence joins TRBV5-1 and TRBJ2-7; 8 nucleotides line up with TRBD1. The CDR3 length is 14 residues. Germline trimming cut 4 bases from V and 5 bases from J; bases unmatched to any gene: 8. Germline V CDR1 and CDR2: SGHRS, YFSETQ.

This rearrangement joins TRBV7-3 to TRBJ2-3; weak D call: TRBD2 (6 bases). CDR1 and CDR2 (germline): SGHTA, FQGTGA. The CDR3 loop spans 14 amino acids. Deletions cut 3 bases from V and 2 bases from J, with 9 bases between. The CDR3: CASSLGLPTDTQYF. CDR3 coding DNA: TGTGCCAGCAGCTTGGGACTTCCCACAGATACGCAGTATTTT.

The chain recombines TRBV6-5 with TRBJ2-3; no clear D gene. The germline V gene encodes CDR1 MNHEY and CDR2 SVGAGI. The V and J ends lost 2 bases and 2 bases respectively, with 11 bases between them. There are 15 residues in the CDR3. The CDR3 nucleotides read TGTGCCAGCAGTTACAACGTGCCCCCCACAGATACGCAGTATTTT. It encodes CASSYNVPPTDTQYF.

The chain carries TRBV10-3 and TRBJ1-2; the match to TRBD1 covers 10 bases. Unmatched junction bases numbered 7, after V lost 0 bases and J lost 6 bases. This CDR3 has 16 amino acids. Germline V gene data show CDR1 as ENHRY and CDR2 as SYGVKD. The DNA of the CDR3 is TGTGCCATCAGTGAGTCGATCGGGACAGGGGCTCATGGCTACACCTTC. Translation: CAISESIGTGAHGYTF.

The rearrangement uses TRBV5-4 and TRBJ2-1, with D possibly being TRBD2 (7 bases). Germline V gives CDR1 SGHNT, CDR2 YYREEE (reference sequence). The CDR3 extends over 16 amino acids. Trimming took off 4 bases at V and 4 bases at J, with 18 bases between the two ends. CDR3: CASSRTSGGLYNEQFF. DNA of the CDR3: TGTGCCAGCAGCAGGACTAGTGGGGGGCTTTACAATGAGCAGTTCTTC.

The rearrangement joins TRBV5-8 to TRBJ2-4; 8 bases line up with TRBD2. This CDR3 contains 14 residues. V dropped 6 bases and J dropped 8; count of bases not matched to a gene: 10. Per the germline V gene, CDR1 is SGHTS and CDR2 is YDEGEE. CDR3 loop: CASTRGGQRDIQYF. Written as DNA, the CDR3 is TGTGCCAGCACCCGGGGGGGCCAGCGGGACATTCAGTACTTC.

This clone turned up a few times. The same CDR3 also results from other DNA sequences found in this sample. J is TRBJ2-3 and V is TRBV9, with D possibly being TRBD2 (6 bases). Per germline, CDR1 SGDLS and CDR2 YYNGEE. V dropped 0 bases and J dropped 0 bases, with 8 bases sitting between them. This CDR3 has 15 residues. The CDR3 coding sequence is TGTGCCAGCAGCGTAGTGGGGACTAGCACAGATACGCAGTATTTT. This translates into CASSVVGTSTDTQYF.

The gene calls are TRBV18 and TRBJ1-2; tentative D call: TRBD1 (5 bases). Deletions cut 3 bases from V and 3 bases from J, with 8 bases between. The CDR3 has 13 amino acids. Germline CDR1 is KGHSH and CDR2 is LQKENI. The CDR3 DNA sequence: TGTGCCAGCTCACCTGGGGGGGACTATGGCTACACCTTC. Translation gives CASSPGGDYGYTF.

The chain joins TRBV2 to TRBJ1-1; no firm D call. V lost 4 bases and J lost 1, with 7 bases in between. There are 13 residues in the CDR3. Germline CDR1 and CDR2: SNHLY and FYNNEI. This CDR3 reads CASSVGGNTEAFF. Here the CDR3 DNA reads TGTGCCAGCAGTGTGGGAGGGAACACTGAAGCTTTCTTT.

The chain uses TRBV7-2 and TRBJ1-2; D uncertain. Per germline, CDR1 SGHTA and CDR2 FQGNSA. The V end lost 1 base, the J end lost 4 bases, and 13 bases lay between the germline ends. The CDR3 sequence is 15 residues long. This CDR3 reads CASSLDRFAVYGYTF. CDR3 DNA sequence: TGTGCCAGCAGCTTAGATCGGTTTGCCGTCTATGGCTACACCTTC.

CDR3 in DNA: TGCGCCAGCAGCTCCCTCGGACAGCAGGGCTACACCTTC. This sequence encodes CASSSLGQQGYTF. The V call is TRBV5-1, the J call TRBJ1-2; D perhaps matches TRBD1 (6 bases). The germline V gene encodes CDR1 SGHRS and CDR2 YFSETQ. The CDR3 is 13 residues long. Trimming left V 3 bases short and J 8 bases short, with 14 bases between.

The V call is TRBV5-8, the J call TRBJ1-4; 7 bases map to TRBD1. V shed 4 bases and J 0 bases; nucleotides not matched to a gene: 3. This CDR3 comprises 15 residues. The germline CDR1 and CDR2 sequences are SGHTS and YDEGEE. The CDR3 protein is CASSAGQTTNEKLFF. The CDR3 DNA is TGTGCCAGCAGCGCGGGACAGACAACTAATGAAAAACTGTTTTTT.

The CDR3 sequence: CASSLTKLGAVGAFF. DNA of the CDR3: TGCGCCAGCAGCTTGACCAAATTGGGCGCGGTGGGGGCTTTCTTT. This rearrangement joins TRBV5-1 to TRBJ1-1; D gene ambiguous. Trimming took 1 base from V and 11 from J, leaving 21 bases between them. This CDR3 is built from 15 residues. Looked up from germline, CDR1 is SGHRS and CDR2 is YFSETQ.

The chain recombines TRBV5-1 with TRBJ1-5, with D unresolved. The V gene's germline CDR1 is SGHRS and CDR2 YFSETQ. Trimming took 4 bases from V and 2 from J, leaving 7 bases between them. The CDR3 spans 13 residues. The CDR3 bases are TGCGCCAGCAGCACGGACGGCAATCAGCCCCAGCATTTT. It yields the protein CASSTDGNQPQHF.

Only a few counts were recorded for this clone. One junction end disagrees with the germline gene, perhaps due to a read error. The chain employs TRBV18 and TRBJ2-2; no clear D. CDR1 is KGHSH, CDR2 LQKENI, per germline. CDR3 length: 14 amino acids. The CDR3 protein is CASSRVGNAGELFF. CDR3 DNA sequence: TGTGCCAGCTCAAGGGTGGGGAACGCCGGGGAGCTGTTTTTT. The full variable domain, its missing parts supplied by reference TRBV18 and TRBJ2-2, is NAGVMQNPRHLVRRRGQEARLRCSPMKGHSHVYWYRQLPEEGLKFMVYLQKENIIDESGMPKERFSAEFPKEGPSILRIQQVVRGDSAAYFCASSRVGNAGELFFGEGSRLTVL.

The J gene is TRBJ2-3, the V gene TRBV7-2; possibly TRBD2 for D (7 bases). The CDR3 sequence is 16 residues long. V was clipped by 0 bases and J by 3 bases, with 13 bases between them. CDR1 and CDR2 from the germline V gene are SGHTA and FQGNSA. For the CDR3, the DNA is TGTGCCAGCAGCTTAGCAAGTGGGGGGGCAACAGATACGCAGTATTTT. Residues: CASSLASGGATDTQYF.

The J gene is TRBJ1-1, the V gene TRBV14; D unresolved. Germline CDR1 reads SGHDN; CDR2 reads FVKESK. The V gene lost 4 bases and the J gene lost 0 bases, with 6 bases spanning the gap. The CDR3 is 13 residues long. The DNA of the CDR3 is TGTGCCAGCAGCCTACAACTGAACACTGAAGCTTTCTTT. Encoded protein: CASSLQLNTEAFF.

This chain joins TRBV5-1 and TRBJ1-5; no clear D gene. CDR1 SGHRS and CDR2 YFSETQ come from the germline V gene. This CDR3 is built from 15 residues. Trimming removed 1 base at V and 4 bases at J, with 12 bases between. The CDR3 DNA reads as TGCGCCAGCAGCTTGTCCGGACTGCTAAATCAGCCCCAGCATTTT. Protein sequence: CASSLSGLLNQPQHF. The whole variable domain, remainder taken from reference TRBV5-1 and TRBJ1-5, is KAGVTQTPRYLIKTRGQQVTLSCSPISGHRSVSWYQQTPGQGLQFLFEYFSETQRNKGNFPGRFSGRQFSNSRSEMNVSTLELGDSALYLCASSLSGLLNQPQHFGDGTRLSIL.

CDR3 loop: CASSLANRMNTEAFF. The DNA for the CDR3 is TGTGCCAGCAGCTTAGCGAACAGAATGAACACTGAAGCTTTCTTT. The rearrangement uses TRBV11-1 and TRBJ1-1, with D unclear. The CDR3 has 15 amino acids. V lost 0 bases to trimming and J lost 0 bases, with 8 bases between them. Germline lookup yields CDR1 SGHAT and CDR2 FQDESV (reference sequence).

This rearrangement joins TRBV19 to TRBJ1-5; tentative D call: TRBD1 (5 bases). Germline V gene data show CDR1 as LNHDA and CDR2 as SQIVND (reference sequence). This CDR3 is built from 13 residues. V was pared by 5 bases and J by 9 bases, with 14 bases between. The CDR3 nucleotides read TGTGCCAGTAGTCCCGGGACCTCGGGGCCCCAGCATTTT. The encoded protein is CASSPGTSGPQHF.

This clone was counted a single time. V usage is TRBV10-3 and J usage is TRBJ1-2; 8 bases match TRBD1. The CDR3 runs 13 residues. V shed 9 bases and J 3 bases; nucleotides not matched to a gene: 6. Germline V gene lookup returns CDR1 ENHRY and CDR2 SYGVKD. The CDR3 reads CAMQGAADYGYTF. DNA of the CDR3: TGTGCCATGCAGGGGGCGGCGGACTATGGCTACACCTTC.

CDR3 protein: CASTTTSGGAYNEQFF. CDR3 nucleotides: TGTGCCAGTACCACGACTAGCGGGGGAGCCTACAATGAGCAGTTCTTC. This sequence joins TRBV19 and TRBJ2-1, with 12 bases lining up with TRBD2. The CDR3 has 16 residues. The germline V gene encodes CDR1 LNHDA and CDR2 SQIVND (reference sequence). J lost 2 bases, V lost 7 bases, and 6 bases had no gene match.

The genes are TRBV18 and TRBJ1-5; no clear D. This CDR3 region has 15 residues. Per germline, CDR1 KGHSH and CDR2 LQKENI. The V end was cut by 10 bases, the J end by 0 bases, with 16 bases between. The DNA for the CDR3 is TGTGCCACCCTCCTTAACCAAAATAGCAATCAGCCCCAGCATTTT. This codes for CATLLNQNSNQPQHF.

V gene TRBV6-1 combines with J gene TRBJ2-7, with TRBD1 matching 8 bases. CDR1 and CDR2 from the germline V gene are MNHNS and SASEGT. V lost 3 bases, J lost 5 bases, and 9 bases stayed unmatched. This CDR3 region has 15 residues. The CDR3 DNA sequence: TGTGCCAGCAGTGACAAAGGACAGGGTAACCACGAGCAGTACTTC. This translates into CASSDKGQGNHEQYF.

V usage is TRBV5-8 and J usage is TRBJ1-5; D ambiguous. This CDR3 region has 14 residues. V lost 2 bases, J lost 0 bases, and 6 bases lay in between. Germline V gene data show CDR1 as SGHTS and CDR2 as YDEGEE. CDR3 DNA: TGTGCCAGCAGCTTCGGGGTTAGCAATCAGCCCCAGCATTTT. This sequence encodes CASSFGVSNQPQHF.

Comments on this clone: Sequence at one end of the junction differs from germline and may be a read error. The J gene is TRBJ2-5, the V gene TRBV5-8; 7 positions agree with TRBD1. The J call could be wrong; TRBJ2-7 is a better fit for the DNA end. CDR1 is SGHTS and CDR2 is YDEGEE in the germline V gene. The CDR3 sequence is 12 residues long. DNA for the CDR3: TGTGCCAGCAGTTTGGGACAGTACGAGCAGTACTTC. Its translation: CASSLGQYEQYF.

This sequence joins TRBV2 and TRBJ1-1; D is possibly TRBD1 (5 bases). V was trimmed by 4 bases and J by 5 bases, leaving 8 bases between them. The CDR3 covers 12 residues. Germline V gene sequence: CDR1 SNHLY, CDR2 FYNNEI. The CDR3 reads CASSGGLTEAFF. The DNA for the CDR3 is TGTGCCAGCAGTGGGGGCCTAACTGAAGCTTTCTTT.

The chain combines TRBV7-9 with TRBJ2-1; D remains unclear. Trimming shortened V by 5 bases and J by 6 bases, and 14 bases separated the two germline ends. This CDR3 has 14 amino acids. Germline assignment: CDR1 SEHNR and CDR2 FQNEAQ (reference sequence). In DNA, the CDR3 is TGTGCCAGCAGCCGCATAGTCGCCGGCAATGAGCAGTTCTTC. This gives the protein CASSRIVAGNEQFF.

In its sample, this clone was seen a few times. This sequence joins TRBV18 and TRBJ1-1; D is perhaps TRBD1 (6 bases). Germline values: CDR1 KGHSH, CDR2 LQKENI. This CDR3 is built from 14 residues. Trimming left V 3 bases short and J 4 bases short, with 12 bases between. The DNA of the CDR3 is TGTGCCAGCTCACCCAGTGACAGGACCACTGAAGCTTTCTTT. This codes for CASSPSDRTTEAFF.

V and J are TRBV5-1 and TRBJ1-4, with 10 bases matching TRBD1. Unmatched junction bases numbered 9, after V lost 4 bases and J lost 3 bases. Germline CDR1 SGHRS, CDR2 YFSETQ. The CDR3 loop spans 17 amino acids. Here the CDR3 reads CASSTKTGGEANEKLFF. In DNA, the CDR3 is TGCGCCAGCAGCACAAAGACAGGGGGCGAGGCTAATGAAAAACTGTTTTTT.

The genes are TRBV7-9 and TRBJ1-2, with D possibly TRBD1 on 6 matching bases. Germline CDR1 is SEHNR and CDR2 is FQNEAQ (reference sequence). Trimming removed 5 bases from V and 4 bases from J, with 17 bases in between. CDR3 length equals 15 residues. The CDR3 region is CASSQGQNWGYGYTF. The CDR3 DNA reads TGTGCCAGCAGCCAAGGACAGAATTGGGGCTATGGCTACACCTTC. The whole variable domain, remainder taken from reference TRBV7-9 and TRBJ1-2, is DTGVSQNPRHKITKRGQNVTFRCDPISEHNRLYWYRQTLGQGPEFLTYFQNEAQLEKSRLLSDRFSAERPKGSFSTLEIQRTEQGDSAMYLCASSQGQNWGYGYTFGSGTRLTVV.